This T cell receptor (beta chain) is drawn from a study of T cells in Graves' hyperthyroidism and ophthalmopathy. CDR1 and CDR2 from the germline V gene are KGHSH and LQKENI. Trimming took off 5 bases at V and 1 base at J, with 9 bases between the two ends. The CDR3 spans 14 residues. The table lists this clonotype with many counts. What was amplified from RNA transcripts were TCR beta CDR3 regions. The HTBI primer set served for first-round RT-PCR of the TCR CDR3. TCRdb redid the calling of the multiplex PCR reads with MiXCR, one entry per CDR3 protein. This table has 540,000 or so distinct CDR3 sequences, around 14% appearing once.

The V and J genes are TRBV18 and TRBJ1-5; D unclear. This receptor was obtained from a woman in her thirties with Graves' hyperthyroidism. Material for sequencing was blood. Here the CDR3 DNA reads TGTGCCAGCTCATCAACAGAGAGCAATCAGCCCCAGCATTTT. This codes for CASSSTESNQPQHF.